The 17 T cell receptor beta chains given below trace back to one sample, sequenced in a study of T cells after yellow fever vaccination. Using its own MiXCR run on the 5' RACE reads, TCRdb lists one record per CDR3 protein. The profile covers 120,000 to 150,000 distinct CDR3 sequences, with 7.7% appearing a single time and roughly 0.71% taken by the ten largest. The source was CD4+ T cells sorted from PBMCs, collected 5 days after the yellow fever booster vaccination. Receptors were obtained from a man aged 25 to 40 who received the YFV17D yellow fever vaccine.

This clonotype was seen at least ten times. This rearrangement joins TRBV7-2 to TRBJ2-7; no reliable D call. Trimming removed 1 base from V and 4 bases from J, with 20 bases in between. The CDR3 has 17 amino acids. Germline-derived CDR1 and CDR2 are SGHTA and FQGNSA. The CDR3 nucleotides read TGTGCCAGCAGCTTAGGATATCGTTTTGTTGGGTCGTACGAGCAGTACTTC. Residues: CASSLGYRFVGSYEQYF.

Many counts were recorded for this clonotype. The rearrangement uses TRBV7-2 and TRBJ2-1; no firm D call. Between the trimmed V and J ends, which lost 4 bases and 8 bases, there was a span of 9 bases. Germline V lookup: CDR1 SGHTA, CDR2 FQGNSA. This CDR3 region has 12 residues. The CDR3 nucleotides read TGTGCCAGCAGCTCCACCTCCCATGAGCAGTTCTTC. Its translation is CASSSTSHEQFF.

V and J are TRBV6-1 and TRBJ1-5, with D uncertain. The CDR3 spans 16 residues. Germline CDR1 and CDR2: MNHNS and SASEGT. The V end was cut by 6 bases, the J end by 3 bases, with 18 bases between. The DNA for the CDR3 is TGTGCCAGCAGCATCGGGTCAGCCAGAGTCAATCAGCCCCAGCATTTT. Its protein is CASSIGSARVNQPQHF.

This clonotype was recorded a few times. The J gene is TRBJ2-7, the V gene TRBV20-1; 12 positions agree with TRBD2. J gave up 2 bases and V 6 bases, and 11 bases lay outside the gene matches. CDR1 is DFQATT and CDR2 is SNEGSKA in the germline V gene (reference sequence). The CDR3 length is 16 residues. The CDR3 is CSAGGLAGPSAYEQYF. For the CDR3, the DNA is TGCAGTGCCGGGGGACTAGCGGGTCCAAGCGCCTACGAGCAGTACTTC.

The sample holds many counts of this clonotype. V gene TRBV12-3 or TRBV12-4 combines with J gene TRBJ1-3; D unclear. The CDR3 is 13 amino acids. V lost 8 bases and J lost 3, with 11 bases in between. The CDR3 sequence is CASGYQNGNTIYF. For the CDR3, the DNA is TGTGCCAGCGGCTACCAAAATGGAAACACCATATATTTT.

This clonotype was seen many times. V and J are TRBV6-5 and TRBJ1-5; D remains ambiguous. The V end lost 0 bases, the J end lost 3 bases, and 6 bases lay between the germline ends. This CDR3 has 14 amino acids. CDR1 MNHEY and CDR2 SVGAGI come from the germline V gene. CDR3 bases: TGTGCCAGCAGTTACTCGCAGTCCAATCAGCCCCAGCATTTT. It specifies CASSYSQSNQPQHF.

This clonotype was observed at least ten times. The V and J genes are TRBV7-3 and TRBJ2-1, with no clear D. V was pared by 4 bases and J by 3 bases, with 13 bases between. Looked up from germline, CDR1 is SGHTA and CDR2 is FQGTGA. CDR3 length: 15 amino acids. For the CDR3, the DNA is TGTGCCAGCAGCTCCCGTGCCCAGATCTACAATGAGCAGTTCTTC. It codes for CASSSRAQIYNEQFF. Variable domain in full (rest from reference TRBV7-3 and TRBJ2-1): GAGVSQTPSNKVTEKGKYVELRCDPISGHTALYWYRQSLGQGPEFLIYFQGTGAADDSGLPNDRFFAVRPEGSVSTLKIQRTERGDSAVYLCASSSRAQIYNEQFFGPGTRLTVL.

In its sample, this clonotype was seen many times. The J gene is TRBJ2-3, the V gene TRBV25-1, with 8 nucleotides matching TRBD1. The length of the CDR3 is 14 residues. Germline V gene lookup returns CDR1 MGHDK and CDR2 SYGVNS. V shed 5 bases, J shed 5 bases, and the junction held 6 bases outside the gene matches. CDR3 nucleotide sequence: TGTGCCAGCAGTACAGGGGGTCGGGTAGATACGCAGTATTTT. Protein sequence: CASSTGGRVDTQYF. Drawing the rest from reference TRBV25-1 and TRBJ2-3, the complete variable domain is EADIYQTPRYLVIGTGKKITLECSQTMGHDKMYWYQQDPGMELHLIHYSYGVNSTEKGDLSSESTVSRIRTEHFPLTLESARPSHTSQYLCASSTGGRVDTQYFGPGTRLTVL.

This clonotype was counted many times. V and J are TRBV6-1 and TRBJ2-5; tentative D call: TRBD2 (5 bases). The V gene lost 0 bases and the J gene lost 6 bases, with 14 bases spanning the gap. The germline CDR1 and CDR2 sequences are MNHNS and SASEGT. This CDR3 comprises 15 residues. Here the CDR3 DNA reads TGTGCCAGCAGTGAAGCGCTTGGGGAGAGGAAGACCCAGTACTTC. It translates to CASSEALGERKTQYF.

This clonotype has a count of ten or more. The rearrangement uses TRBV14 and TRBJ2-1; TRBD2 agrees at 7 bases. The germline gives CDR1 SGHDN, CDR2 FVKESK. This CDR3 contains 14 residues. Trimming cost V 4 bases and J 7 bases; bases outside gene matches: 7. In DNA form, the CDR3 reads TGTGCCAGCAGCCGCTTGGGCGGGAGTAATGAGCAGTTCTTC. This codes for CASSRLGGSNEQFF.

In regard to this clonotype: A much larger clone lies a single base off, so this may be a read error. J is TRBJ2-1 and V is TRBV7-2; perhaps TRBD2 as D (6 bases). CDR3 length equals 12 residues. Trimming shortened V by 11 bases and J by 10 bases, and 18 bases separated the two germline ends. Germline CDR1 reads SGHTA; CDR2 reads FQGNSA. The CDR3 bases are TGTGCCGACGGGAGTCGCCACGGCGAGCAGTTCTTC. This codes for CADGSRHGEQFF.

There are many counts of this clonotype. The gene calls are TRBV5-1 and TRBJ1-1, with unresolved D. The germline V gene has CDR1 SGHRS and CDR2 YFSETQ. The V end was cut by 3 bases, the J end by 0 bases, with 9 bases between. The CDR3 loop spans 14 amino acids. The DNA for the CDR3 is TGCGCCAGCAGCTCGGACGGACTGAACACTGAAGCTTTCTTT. This codes for CASSSDGLNTEAFF.

This clonotype was observed at least ten times. The genes are TRBV4-3 and TRBJ2-5; the match to TRBD2 covers 7 bases. V lost 2 bases to trimming and J lost 4 bases; unmatched junction nucleotides: 10. Germline CDR1 reads LGHNA; CDR2 reads YSLEER. This CDR3 is 16 amino acids long. CDR3 in amino acids: CASSQNLAGVGETQYF. The DNA for the CDR3 is TGCGCCAGCAGCCAAAACCTGGCGGGAGTGGGAGAGACCCAGTACTTC.

The sample holds many counts of this clonotype. The chain joins TRBV6-5 to TRBJ1-2, with D perhaps TRBD1 (5 bases). There are 13 residues in the CDR3. Germline values: CDR1 MNHEY, CDR2 SVGAGI. V lost 2 bases and J lost 6, with 10 bases in between. CDR3 DNA: TGTGCCAGCAGTTACCTCGACAGTAATGGCTACACCTTC. Residues: CASSYLDSNGYTF.

This clonotype was counted ten times or more. V is TRBV5-1 and J is TRBJ1-1, with D possibly being TRBD1 (5 bases). Looked up from germline, CDR1 is SGHRS and CDR2 is YFSETQ. Deletions cut 1 base from V and 4 bases from J, with 14 bases between. The CDR3 has 15 residues. CDR3 nucleotide sequence: TGCGCCAGCAGCTTGTACACAGGAGAATCCACTGAAGCTTTCTTT. Translation gives CASSLYTGESTEAFF. The whole variable domain, filled in from reference TRBV5-1 and TRBJ1-1, reads KAGVTQTPRYLIKTRGQQVTLSCSPISGHRSVSWYQQTPGQGLQFLFEYFSETQRNKGNFPGRFSGRQFSNSRSEMNVSTLELGDSALYLCASSLYTGESTEAFFGQGTRLTVV.

With respect to this clonotype: This may arise from a read error, as a much more abundant clone is one base away. The genes are TRBV28 and TRBJ2-7; the match to TRBD2 covers 14 bases. V shed 10 bases and J 8 bases; nucleotides not matched to a gene: 13. In germline, CDR1 is MDHEN, CDR2 SYDVKM. The CDR3 extends over 15 amino acids. The CDR3 here is CATNTGTSGSYKQYF. In DNA form, the CDR3 reads TGTGCCACTAACACCGGGACTAGCGGGAGTTACAAGCAGTACTTC.

This clonotype was found many times. The V call is TRBV28, the J call TRBJ2-7; TRBD1 matches 7 bases. The CDR3 is made up of 12 amino acids. Germline V CDR1 and CDR2: MDHEN, SYDVKM. V was pared by 6 bases and J by 4 bases, with 3 bases of the junction left unmatched. In nucleotides, the CDR3 is TGTGCCAGCAGAAGACAGGGTTACGAGCAGTACTTC. It is translated as CASRRQGYEQYF.